These 29 T cell receptor beta chains came from one sample sequenced in a study of blood T cell repertoires in COVID-19. TCRdb's table, derived via immunoSEQ multiplex PCR, lists solely in-frame clones and lacks some. The repertoire holds roughly 230,000 clones, around 83% seen once, with under 7% in the top ten. Sequencing input: PBMCs or T cells enriched from blood (not recorded which). These receptors were taken from a woman between 45 and 60 years old who had been exposed to COVID-19.

This chain connects TRBV5-4 to TRBJ1-1; weak D call: TRBD1 (5 bases). V dropped 4 bases and J dropped 5 bases, with 12 bases sitting between them. The CDR3 extends over 13 amino acids. Germline CDR1 is SGHNT and CDR2 is YYREEE (reference sequence). This CDR3 reads CASSQTGYTEAFF. CDR3 coding DNA: TGTGCCAGCAGCCAAACAGGTTATACTGAAGCTTTCTTT.

This clone was seen a few times. Other DNA sequences in this specimen translate into the identical CDR3. This chain connects TRBV7-2 to TRBJ1-2, with TRBD1 matching 7 bases. In germline, CDR1 is SGHTA, CDR2 FQGNSA. This CDR3 is 14 amino acids long. After removal of 1 base from V and 4 bases from J, the junction contained 3 bases not matched to a gene. In nucleotides, the CDR3 is TGTGCCAGCAGCTTAGGACAGGGCGCCTATGGCTACACCTTC. Translating gives CASSLGQGAYGYTF.

A few counts support this clone. The gene calls are TRBV2 and TRBJ1-1; 8 bases are shared with TRBD1. J was trimmed by 5 bases and V by 8 bases; bases with no gene match: 13. CDR1 is SNHLY and CDR2 is FYNNEI in the germline V gene. This CDR3 has 15 residues. The CDR3 reads CASSPYTGGETEAFF. The CDR3 region has the DNA TGTGCCAGCTCCCCATACACAGGGGGTGAGACTGAAGCTTTCTTT.

V and J are TRBV6-5 and TRBJ1-5; D perhaps matches TRBD1 (5 bases). The germline V gene has CDR1 MNHEY and CDR2 SVGAGI. The CDR3 extends over 14 amino acids. Between the trimmed V and J ends, which lost 2 bases and 5 bases, there was a span of 10 bases. CDR3 nucleotide sequence: TGTGCCAGCAGTTACAACAGGCGCTATCAGCCCCAGCATTTT. Translating gives CASSYNRRYQPQHF.

The chain carries TRBV2 and TRBJ1-5; D possibly corresponds to TRBD1 (5 bases). The CDR3 covers 13 residues. In germline, CDR1 is SNHLY, CDR2 FYNNEI. The V gene lost 4 bases and the J gene lost 7 bases, with 11 bases spanning the gap. CDR3 DNA sequence: TGTGCCAGCAGTGGGGGGGGAACCCAGCCCCAGCATTTT. It translates to CASSGGGTQPQHF.

The rearrangement joins TRBV29-1 to TRBJ2-7; 9 bases match TRBD2. Germline V lookup: CDR1 SQVTM, CDR2 ANQGSEA. The CDR3 length is 13 residues. With 5 bases clipped from V and 6 bases from J, the junction kept 8 bases outside the gene matches. The CDR3 loop reads CSVRGLAKLEQYF. In DNA, the CDR3 is TGCAGCGTTCGAGGACTAGCGAAACTCGAGCAGTACTTC.

The chain is built from TRBV5-6 and TRBJ2-2; D is perhaps TRBD1 (5 bases). CDR3 size: 14 residues. Germline V lookup: CDR1 SGHDT, CDR2 YYEEEE. V was trimmed by 2 bases and J by 7 bases, leaving 12 bases between them. As DNA, the CDR3 is TGTGCCAGCAGCTTAGGGGTAAAAGGCGGGGAGCTGTTTTTT. It codes for CASSLGVKGGELFF. The full variable domain, completed using reference TRBV5-6 and TRBJ2-2, is DAGVTQSPTHLIKTRGQQVTLRCSPKSGHDTVSWYQQALGQGPQFIFQYYEEEERQRGNFPDRFSGHQFPNYSSELNVNALLLGDSALYLCASSLGVKGGELFFGEGSRLTVL.

This sequence joins TRBV7-2 and TRBJ1-1; D remains unclear. Germline-derived CDR1 and CDR2 are SGHTA and FQGNSA. The CDR3 covers 12 residues. Trimming took off 8 bases at V and 4 bases at J, with 11 bases between the two ends. In nucleotides, the CDR3 is TGTGCCAGCCGGGTATCCCGCACTGAAGCTTTCTTT. Its protein product is CASRVSRTEAFF.

CDR3 DNA sequence: TGTGCCAGCAGCTCCGGGACAGGGGCCGTCGAGGAGCAGTACTTC. Its translation is CASSSGTGAVEEQYF. This sequence joins TRBV7-9 and TRBJ2-7; 10 bases agree with TRBD1. The CDR3 loop spans 15 amino acids. V dropped 4 bases and J dropped 7; count of bases not matched to a gene: 10. From germline, CDR1 is SEHNR and CDR2 FQNEAQ (reference sequence).

The chain carries TRBV19 and TRBJ1-3; D may be TRBD1 (6 bases). The length of the CDR3 is 14 residues. Germline V gives CDR1 LNHDA, CDR2 SQIVND (reference sequence). V shed 3 bases and J shed 2 bases, with 8 bases lying between them. CDR3 DNA sequence: TGTGCCAGTAGTATTACAGGGCCTGGAAACACCATATATTTT. Translation gives CASSITGPGNTIYF.

To note about this clone: At one end the junction does not follow the germline gene, possibly because of a read error. V usage is TRBV5-8 and J usage is TRBJ1-2, with a weak D call TRBD1 (6 bases). Germline lookup yields CDR1 SGHTS and CDR2 YDEGEE. CDR3 size: 12 residues. CDR3 sequence (DNA): TGTGCCAGCAGCTTCCGGACAGCCGTCCCCCCCTTC. Translation: CASSFRTAVPPF.

J is TRBJ1-1 and V is TRBV6-1; no firm D call. The V gene lost 0 bases and the J gene lost 11 bases, with 13 bases spanning the gap. Germline CDR1 is MNHNS and CDR2 is SASEGT. This CDR3 is 13 amino acids long. CDR3 residues: CASSEALPGGAFF. As DNA, the CDR3 is TGTGCCAGCAGTGAAGCGCTCCCAGGTGGCGCTTTCTTT.

This chain connects TRBV2 to TRBJ1-6, with D possibly TRBD1 on 6 matching bases. V lost 3 bases and J 0 bases, leaving 12 bases between the germline ends. Germline CDR1 reads SNHLY; CDR2 reads FYNNEI. This CDR3 has 17 amino acids. As DNA, the CDR3 is TGTGCCAGCAGTGATACAGGGTTTAGCTCCTATAATTCACCCCTCCACTTT. Amino acid sequence: CASSDTGFSSYNSPLHF.

This clone was picked up one time. This chain uses TRBV7-9 with TRBJ1-1; D unresolved. Per germline, CDR1 SEHNR and CDR2 FQNEAQ (reference sequence). V shed 7 bases and J shed 4 bases, with 19 bases lying between them. This CDR3 comprises 15 residues. The CDR3 nucleotides are TGTGCCAGCACCACGTGGGGAGAGGTGACCACTGAAGCTTTCTTT. This codes for CASTTWGEVTTEAFF.

CDR3 region: CASSLPTGHYGYTF. The DNA of the CDR3 is TGTGCCAGCAGTTTACCCACAGGGCACTATGGCTACACCTTC. The chain has TRBV28 and TRBJ1-2; tentatively, D is TRBD1 (6 bases). CDR1 MDHEN and CDR2 SYDVKM come from the germline V gene. This CDR3 region has 14 residues. V lost 2 bases and J lost 3, with 10 bases in between.

This clone has just one count. This chain connects TRBV27 to TRBJ2-2; 9 nucleotides align to TRBD2. V lost 3 bases, J lost 8 bases, and 1 base stayed unmatched. CDR1 MNHEY and CDR2 SMNVEV come from the germline V gene (reference sequence). The CDR3 consists of 13 residues. The CDR3 DNA sequence: TGTGCCAGCAGTTTGACTAGCGGTGGGGAGCTGTTTTTT. Its translation is CASSLTSGGELFF.

This chain links TRBV19 with TRBJ2-7, with D perhaps TRBD2 (6 bases). Germline lookup yields CDR1 LNHDA and CDR2 SQIVND (reference sequence). V shed 2 bases and J shed 2 bases, with 10 bases lying between them. The CDR3 covers 14 residues. The CDR3 sequence is CASSISSATYEQYF. As DNA, the CDR3 is TGTGCCAGTAGTATATCTAGCGCTACCTACGAGCAGTACTTC.

The J gene is TRBJ2-1, the V gene TRBV28; no firm D call. Germline CDR1 MDHEN, CDR2 SYDVKM. CDR3 length: 13 amino acids. The V end was cut by 2 bases, the J end by 8 bases, with 10 bases between. CDR3 sequence: CASSLQMADEQFF. DNA for the CDR3: TGTGCCAGCAGTTTACAGATGGCGGATGAGCAGTTCTTC.

The chain employs TRBV27 and TRBJ1-1; TRBD1 is a possible D gene (5 bases). The CDR3 spans 16 residues. The germline V and J ends were trimmed by 2 bases and 1 base, with 14 bases remaining between them. Per the germline V gene, CDR1 is MNHEY and CDR2 is SMNVEV (reference sequence). CDR3 protein: CASSLGQGFANTEAFF. CDR3 bases: TGTGCCAGCAGTTTAGGGCAGGGCTTCGCGAACACTGAAGCTTTCTTT.

This chain joins TRBV19 and TRBJ1-1, with TRBD1 identical over 10 bases. V lost 5 bases to trimming and J lost 0 bases; unmatched junction nucleotides: 3. Germline lookup yields CDR1 LNHDA and CDR2 SQIVND (reference sequence). CDR3 length equals 15 residues. CDR3 amino acids: CASSGDRGLNTEAFF. For the CDR3, the DNA is TGTGCCAGTAGTGGGGACAGGGGTCTGAACACTGAAGCTTTCTTT.

This clone was counted once. The genes are TRBV19 and TRBJ1-1; maybe TRBD1 (5 bases). The CDR3 spans 14 residues. The V and J ends lost 5 bases and 5 bases respectively, with 15 bases between them. CDR1 is LNHDA, CDR2 SQIVND, per germline (reference sequence). In DNA, the CDR3 is TGTGCCAGTAGTTTACTTCAGGGCGAAACTGAAGCTTTCTTT. This gives the protein CASSLLQGETEAFF.

This chain uses TRBV27 with TRBJ1-5, with 9 nucleotides matching TRBD1. V shed 4 bases and J 5 bases; nucleotides not matched to a gene: 12. The CDR3 has 17 residues. Per germline, CDR1 MNHEY and CDR2 SMNVEV (reference sequence). This chain's CDR3 is CASSSGTGSFYDQPQHF. For the CDR3, the DNA is TGTGCCAGCAGTTCCGGGACAGGGAGTTTTTACGATCAGCCCCAGCATTTT.

This clone occurred many times. This chain links TRBV2 with TRBJ2-2; 11 bases match TRBD1. V shed 6 bases, J shed 6 bases, and the junction held 6 bases outside the gene matches. Germline CDR1 is SNHLY and CDR2 is FYNNEI. The CDR3 sequence is 15 residues long. CDR3: CASRTGTGGAGELFF. The CDR3 nucleotides read TGTGCCAGCAGGACCGGGACAGGGGGAGCCGGGGAGCTGTTTTTT.

The chain joins TRBV10-3 to TRBJ2-1, with D maybe TRBD1 (6 bases). From germline, CDR1 is ENHRY and CDR2 SYGVKD. Trimming took off 5 bases at V and 4 bases at J, with 15 bases between the two ends. The CDR3 totals 15 residues. CDR3 DNA sequence: TGTGCCATCAGTCTGGGGGCAGGTACTTACAATGAGCAGTTCTTC. It codes for CAISLGAGTYNEQFF.

CDR3 sequence (DNA): TGTGCCAGCAGATCATTGGGACAGGGCGACTATGGCTACACCTTC. The encoded protein is CASRSLGQGDYGYTF. The chain links TRBV7-9 to TRBJ1-2, with 9 positions matching TRBD1. The CDR3 spans 15 residues. CDR1 is SEHNR and CDR2 is FQNEAQ in the germline V gene (reference sequence). V shed 6 bases, J shed 3 bases, and the junction held 8 bases outside the gene matches. The entire variable domain, with the rest obtained from reference TRBV7-9 and TRBJ1-2, is as follows: DTGVSQNPRHKITKRGQNVTFRCDPISEHNRLYWYRQTLGQGPEFLTYFQNEAQLEKSRLLSDRFSAERPKGSFSTLEIQRTEQGDSAMYLCASRSLGQGDYGYTFGSGTRLTVV.

This clone has a single count. The chain joins TRBV15 to TRBJ1-5, with D perhaps matching TRBD1 (6 bases). The CDR3 has 18 amino acids. Trimming took 0 bases from V and 0 from J, leaving 15 bases between them. Germline CDR1 reads LNHNV; CDR2 reads YYDKDF (reference sequence). CDR3 coding DNA: TGTGCCACCAGCAGAGATTCGGACAGCTTTCATAGCAATCAGCCCCAGCATTTT. Its translation is CATSRDSDSFHSNQPQHF. Using reference TRBV15 and TRBJ1-5 for the parts outside the CDR3, the full variable domain is DAMVIQNPRYQVTQFGKPVTLSCSQTLNHNVMYWYQQKSSQAPKLLFHYYDKDFNNEADTPDNFQSRRPNTSFCFLDIRSPGLGDTAMYLCATSRDSDSFHSNQPQHFGDGTRLSIL.

The chain is built from TRBV10-3 and TRBJ1-1, with 8 bases fitting TRBD1. Germline V lookup: CDR1 ENHRY, CDR2 SYGVKD. V lost 9 bases, J lost 1 base, and 1 base stayed unmatched. The CDR3 covers 12 residues. The CDR3 loop reads CAIGQGNTEAFF. The CDR3 nucleotides read TGTGCCATTGGACAGGGGAACACTGAAGCTTTCTTT.

This chain connects TRBV18 to TRBJ1-1, with 10 nucleotides matching TRBD1. Germline V gene lookup returns CDR1 KGHSH and CDR2 LQKENI. V shed 5 bases and J 4 bases; nucleotides not matched to a gene: 7. The CDR3 totals 15 residues. CDR3 sequence: CASSSRQGAGTEAFF. Written as DNA, the CDR3 is TGTGCCAGCTCATCCCGACAGGGGGCTGGCACTGAAGCTTTCTTT.

The J gene is TRBJ2-5, the V gene TRBV7-9; the match to TRBD2 covers 7 bases. Germline CDR1 SEHNR, CDR2 FQNEAQ (reference sequence). Trimming removed 5 bases from V and 1 base from J; junction bases left unmatched: 7. The CDR3 extends over 15 amino acids. Here the CDR3 reads CASSHPGGIQETQYF. The CDR3 DNA sequence: TGTGCCAGCAGCCACCCGGGGGGAATCCAAGAGACCCAGTACTTC.